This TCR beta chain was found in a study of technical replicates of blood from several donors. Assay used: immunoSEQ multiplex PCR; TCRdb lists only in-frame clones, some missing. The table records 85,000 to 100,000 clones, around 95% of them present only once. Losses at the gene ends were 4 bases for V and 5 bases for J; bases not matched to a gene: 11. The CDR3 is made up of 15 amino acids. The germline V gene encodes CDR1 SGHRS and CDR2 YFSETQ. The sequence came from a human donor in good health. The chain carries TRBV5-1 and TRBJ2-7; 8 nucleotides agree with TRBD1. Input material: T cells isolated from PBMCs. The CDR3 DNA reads TGCGCCAGCAGCCCCGCCCGAGACAGGGGCCACGAGCAGTACTTC. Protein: CASSPARDRGHEQYF.